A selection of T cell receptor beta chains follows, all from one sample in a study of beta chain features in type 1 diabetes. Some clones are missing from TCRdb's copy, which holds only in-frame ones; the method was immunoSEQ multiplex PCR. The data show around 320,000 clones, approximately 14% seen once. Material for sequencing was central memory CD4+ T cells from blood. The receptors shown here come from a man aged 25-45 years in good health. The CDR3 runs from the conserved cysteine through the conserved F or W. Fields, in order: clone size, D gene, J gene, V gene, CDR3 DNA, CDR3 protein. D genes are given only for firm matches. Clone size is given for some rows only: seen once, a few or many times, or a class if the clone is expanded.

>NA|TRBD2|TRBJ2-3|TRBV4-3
TGCGCCAGCAGCCAAGACGGGTCCGGGGGGGGCCAAGATACGCAGTATTTT
CASSQDGSGGGQDTQYF
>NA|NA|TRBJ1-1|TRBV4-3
TGCGCCAGCAGCCTGTCGGCTGGGGCGGTCACTGAAGCTTTCTTT
CASSLSAGAVTEAFF
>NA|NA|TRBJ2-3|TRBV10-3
TGTGCCATCAGTGCAGTGGGGGCAATAGATACGCAGTATTTT
CAISAVGAIDTQYF
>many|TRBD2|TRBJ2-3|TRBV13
TGTGCCAGCAGCACAGGGACTAGCGGGAGGCCAAACACAGATACGCAGTATTTT
CASSTGTSGRPNTDTQYF
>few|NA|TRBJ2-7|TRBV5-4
TGTGCCAGCAGCTTGGGTAATAGCGGCTCCTACGAGCAGTACTTC
CASSLGNSGSYEQYF
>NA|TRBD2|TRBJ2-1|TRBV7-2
TGTGCCAGCAGCCTCCGGACTAGCGGGCCTGGCGATGAGCAGTTCTTC
CASSLRTSGPGDEQFF
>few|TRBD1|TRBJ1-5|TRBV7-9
TGTGCCAGCAGCTCGGACAGGCGCTATAGCAATCAGCCCCAGCATTTT
CASSSDRRYSNQPQHF
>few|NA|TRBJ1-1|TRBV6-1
TGTGCCAGCCCCGAGGGTTGGAGCACTGAAGCTTTCTTT
CASPEGWSTEAFF
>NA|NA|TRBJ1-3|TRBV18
TGTGCCAGCTCACCACTGGGCAGGGGCCCCTCTGGAAACACCATATATTTT
CASSPLGRGPSGNTIYF
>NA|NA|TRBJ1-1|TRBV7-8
TGTGCCAGCAGCTTAGATATTGCGAACACTGAAGCTTTCTTT
CASSLDIANTEAFF
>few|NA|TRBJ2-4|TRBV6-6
TGTGCCAGCAGTTACGGCGGGATGGGAGGCATTCAGTACTTC
CASSYGGMGGIQYF
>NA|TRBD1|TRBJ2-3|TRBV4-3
TGCGCCAGCAGCCACGGACAGGGGCGTAGATATAGCACAGATACGCAGTATTTT
CASSHGQGRRYSTDTQYF
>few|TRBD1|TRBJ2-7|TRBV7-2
TGTGCCAGCAGCTTCGGAAGAGGACAGGGCAACGAGCAGTACTTC
CASSFGRGQGNEQYF
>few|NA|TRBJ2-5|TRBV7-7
TGTGCCAGCAGCCTTAGATTTGAGACCCAGTACTTC
CASSLRFETQYF
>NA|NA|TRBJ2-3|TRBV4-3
TGCGCCAGCAGCCAAGGGAGTCACACAGATACGCAGTATTTT
CASSQGSHTDTQYF
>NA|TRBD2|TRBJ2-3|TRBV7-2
TGTGCCAGCAGCTTAATGGCTAGCGGGGGTGCAGATACGCAGTATTTT
CASSLMASGGADTQYF
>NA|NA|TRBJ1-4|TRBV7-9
TGTGCCAGCAGCCGTAGGGCCGAAAAACTGTTTTTT
CASSRRAEKLFF